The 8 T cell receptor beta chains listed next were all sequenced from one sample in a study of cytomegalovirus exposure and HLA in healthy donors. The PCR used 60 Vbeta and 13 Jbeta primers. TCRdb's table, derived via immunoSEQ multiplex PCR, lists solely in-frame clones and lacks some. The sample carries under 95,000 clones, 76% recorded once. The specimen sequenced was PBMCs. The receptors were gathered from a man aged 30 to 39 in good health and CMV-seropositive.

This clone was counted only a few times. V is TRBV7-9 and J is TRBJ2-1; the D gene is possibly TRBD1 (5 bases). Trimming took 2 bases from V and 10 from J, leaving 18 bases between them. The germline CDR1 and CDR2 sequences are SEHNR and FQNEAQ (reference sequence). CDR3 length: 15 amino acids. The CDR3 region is CASSLIGAGGTEQFF. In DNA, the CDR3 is TGTGCCAGCAGCTTAATAGGGGCAGGCGGAACGGAGCAGTTCTTC.

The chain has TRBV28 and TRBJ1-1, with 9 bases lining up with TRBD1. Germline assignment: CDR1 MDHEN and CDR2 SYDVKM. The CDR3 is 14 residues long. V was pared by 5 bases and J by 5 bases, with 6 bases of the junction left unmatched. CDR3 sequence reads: CASSETGGVTEAFF. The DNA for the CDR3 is TGTGCCAGCAGTGAGACAGGGGGGGTGACTGAAGCTTTCTTT.

The DNA of the CDR3 is TGTGCCAGAAGGGGCACGACAGATACGCAGTATTTT. This gives the protein CARRGTTDTQYF. The V call is TRBV6-5, the J call TRBJ2-3, with a weak D call TRBD1 (5 bases). The CDR3 sequence is 12 residues long. Trimming removed 9 bases from V and 3 bases from J, with 10 bases in between. Germline V gives CDR1 MNHEY, CDR2 SVGAGI.

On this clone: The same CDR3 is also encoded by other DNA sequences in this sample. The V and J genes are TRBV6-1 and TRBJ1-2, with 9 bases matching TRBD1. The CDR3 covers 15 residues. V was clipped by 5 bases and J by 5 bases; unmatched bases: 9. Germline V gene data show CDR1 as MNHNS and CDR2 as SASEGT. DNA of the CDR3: TGTGCCAGCAGTCCGAGGACAGGGGAGCTTTATGGCTACACCTTC. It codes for CASSPRTGELYGYTF.

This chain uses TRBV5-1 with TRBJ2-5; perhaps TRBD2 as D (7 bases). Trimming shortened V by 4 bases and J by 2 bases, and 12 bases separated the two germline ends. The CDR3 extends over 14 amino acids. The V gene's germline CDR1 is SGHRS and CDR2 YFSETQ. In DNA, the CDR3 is TGCGCCAGCAGCCCGGGGGGCACACAAGAGACCCAGTACTTC. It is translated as CASSPGGTQETQYF.

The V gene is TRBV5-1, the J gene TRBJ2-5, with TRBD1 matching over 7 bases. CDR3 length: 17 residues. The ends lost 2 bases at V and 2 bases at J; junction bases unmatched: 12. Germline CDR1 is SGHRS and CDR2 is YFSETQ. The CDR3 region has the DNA TGCGCCAGCAGCTTACAACCCCGGGACAGCAAACAAGAGACCCAGTACTTC. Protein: CASSLQPRDSKQETQYF.

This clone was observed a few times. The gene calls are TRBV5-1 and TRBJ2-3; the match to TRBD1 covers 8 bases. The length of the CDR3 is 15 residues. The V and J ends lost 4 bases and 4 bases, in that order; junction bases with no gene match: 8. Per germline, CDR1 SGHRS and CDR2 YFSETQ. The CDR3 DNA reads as TGCGCCAGCAGCAAGCAGGGGGCCGAAGCAGATACGCAGTATTTT. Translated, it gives CASSKQGAEADTQYF.

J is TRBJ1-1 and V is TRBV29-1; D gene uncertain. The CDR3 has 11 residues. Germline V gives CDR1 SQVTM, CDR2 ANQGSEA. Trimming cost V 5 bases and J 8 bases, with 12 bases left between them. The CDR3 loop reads CSVPAPGEAFF. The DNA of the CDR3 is TGCAGCGTTCCGGCCCCCGGGGAAGCTTTCTTT.